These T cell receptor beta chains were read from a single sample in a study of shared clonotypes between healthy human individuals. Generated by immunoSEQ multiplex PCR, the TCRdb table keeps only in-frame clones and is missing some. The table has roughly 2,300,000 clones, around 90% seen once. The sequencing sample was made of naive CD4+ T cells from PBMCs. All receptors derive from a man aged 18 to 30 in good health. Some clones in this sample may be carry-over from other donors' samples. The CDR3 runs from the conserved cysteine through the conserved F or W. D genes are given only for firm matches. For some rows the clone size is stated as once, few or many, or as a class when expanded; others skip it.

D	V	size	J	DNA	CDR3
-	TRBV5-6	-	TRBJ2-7	TGTGCCAGCAGCTTGGGACAGATAAACCTCTACGAGCAGTACTTC	CASSLGQINLYEQYF
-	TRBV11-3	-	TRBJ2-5	TGTGCCAGCAGCCTGGGGACGGGACGGGAGACCCAGTACTTC	CASSLGTGRETQYF
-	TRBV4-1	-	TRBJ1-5	TGCGCCAGCAGCCAGACGGTAGATCAGCCCCAGCATTTT	CASSQTVDQPQHF
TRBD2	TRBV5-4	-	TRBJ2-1	TGTGCCAGCAGCTTGGATAACTTAGCGGGAGATGTTGAGCAGTTCTTC	CASSLDNLAGDVEQFF
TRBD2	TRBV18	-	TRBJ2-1	TGTGCCAGCTCACCACCGACTAGCGGGGGTTTAAACAATGAGCAGTTCTTC	CASSPPTSGGLNNEQFF
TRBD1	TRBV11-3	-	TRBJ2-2	TGTGCCAGCAGCTGGGGGACAGACATCACCGGGGAGCTGTTTTTT	CASSWGTDITGELFF
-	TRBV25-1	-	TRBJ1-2	TGTGCCAGCAGTGAAAGAGGAAGGCAGAAGGATGGCTACACCTTC	CASSERGRQKDGYTF
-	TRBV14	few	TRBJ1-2	TGTGCCAGCAGCCAGGACGTTAACTATGGCTACACCTTC	CASSQDVNYGYTF
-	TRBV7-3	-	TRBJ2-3	TGTGCCAGCAGCCCACTAGGCCTTGGCCCTAGCACAGATACGCAGTATTTT	CASSPLGLGPSTDTQYF
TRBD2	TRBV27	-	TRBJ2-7	TGTGCCAGCAGTTTCGGACGGAGGACTAGCGGGAGGGCCTCCTACGAGCAGTACTTC	CASSFGRRTSGRASYEQYF
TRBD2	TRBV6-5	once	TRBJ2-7	TGTGCCAGCAGCTCCGGACTAGCGACCATCTACGAGCAGTACTTC	CASSSGLATIYEQYF
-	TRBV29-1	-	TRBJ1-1	TGCAGCGTTGAAGGGGAGAGGGGTGCGAACACTGAAGCTTTCTTT	CSVEGERGANTEAFF
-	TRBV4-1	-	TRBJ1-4	TGCGCCAGCAGCCAAGGACCAACTAATGAAAAACTGTTTTTT	CASSQGPTNEKLFF
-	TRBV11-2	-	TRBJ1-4	TGTGCCAGCAGCGCAGAGGGCTTAAGTCATGAAAAACTGTTTTTT	CASSAEGLSHEKLFF
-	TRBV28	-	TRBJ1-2	TGTGCCAGCAGTTTTGCAGGGGCCGTCGCCCTTAACTATGGCTACACCTTC	CASSFAGAVALNYGYTF
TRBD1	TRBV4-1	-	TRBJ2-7	TGCGCCAGCAGCCAAAAGAAGGGACAGGGGGACTACGAGCAGTACTTC	CASSQKKGQGDYEQYF
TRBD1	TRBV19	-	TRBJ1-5	TGTGCCAGTAGTATAGATGGTCGACAGGGGATTCGGCAGCCCCAGCATTTT	CASSIDGRQGIRQPQHF
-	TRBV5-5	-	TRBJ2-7	TGTGCCAGCAGCCCCGGGAGTGGGGTATGGGAGCAGTACTTC	CASSPGSGVWEQYF
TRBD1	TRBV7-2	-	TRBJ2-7	TGTGCCAGCAGCTTAGCGGGACAGGGTTTTTACGAGCAGTACTTC	CASSLAGQGFYEQYF
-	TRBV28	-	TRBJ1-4	TGTGCCAGCAGTTTCGGAAAGGTCCCTGAAAAACTGTTTTTT	CASSFGKVPEKLFF
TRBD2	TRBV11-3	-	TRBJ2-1	TGTGCCAGCAGCGCCGGGACTAACTACAATGAGCAGTTCTTC	CASSAGTNYNEQFF
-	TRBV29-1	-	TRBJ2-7	TGCAGCGTTGAATTTGACAGGATTAGCTACGAGCAGTACTTC	CSVEFDRISYEQYF
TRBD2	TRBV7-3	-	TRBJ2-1	TGTGCCAGCAGCTTAAGTATCACTAGCGGGCCAAATGAGCAGTTCTTC	CASSLSITSGPNEQFF
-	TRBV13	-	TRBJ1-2	TGTGCCAGCAGCCCGACTGACACTTTCTATGGCTACACCTTC	CASSPTDTFYGYTF
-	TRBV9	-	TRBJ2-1	TGTGCCAGCAGCGTAGATTCCCGGGGCGATGAGCAGTTCTTC	CASSVDSRGDEQFF
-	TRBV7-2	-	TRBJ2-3	TGTGCCAGCAGCCAAAGATCCAGGCCAGATACGCAGTATTTT	CASSQRSRPDTQYF
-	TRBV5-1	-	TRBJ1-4	TGCGCCAGCAGCTTAGTGGCAGGAGTAGGCGAAAAACTGTTTTTT	CASSLVAGVGEKLFF
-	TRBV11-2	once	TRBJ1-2	TGTGCCAGCAGCCCGAGCAGGGACTATGGCTACACCTTC	CASSPSRDYGYTF
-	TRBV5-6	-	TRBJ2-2	TGTGCCAGCAGCTTTTGGCCTAACACCGGGGAGCTGTTTTTT	CASSFWPNTGELFF
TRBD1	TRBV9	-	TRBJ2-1	TGTGCCAGCAGCCCACGCCGCGGGACAGGGTTCCAGGCGAGCTACAATGAGCAGTTCTTC	CASSPRRGTGFQASYNEQFF
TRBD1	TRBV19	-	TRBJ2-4	TGTGCCAGTAGTCCCCCCGGGACAGGGAGGGGTTGGTACTTC	CASSPPGTGRGWYF
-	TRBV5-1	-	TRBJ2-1	TGCGCCAGCGGCTTCTTGGCGCCCCGCGGGCCCTTCAATGAGCAGTTCTTC	CASGFLAPRGPFNEQFF
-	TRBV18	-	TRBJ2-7	TGTGCCAGCTCACCCTATGCGGCCTACGAGCAGTACTTC	CASSPYAAYEQYF
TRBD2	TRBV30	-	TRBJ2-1	TGTGCCTGGAGTGAGTTAGCGGGAGGGTATGAGCAGTTCTTC	CAWSELAGGYEQFF
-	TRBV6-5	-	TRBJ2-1	TGTGCCAGCAGTAACACAGGGAAACAGTTCTTC	CASSNTGKQFF
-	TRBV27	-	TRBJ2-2	TGTGCCAGCAGTTTTTGGCCCGGGGAGCTGTTTTTT	CASSFWPGELFF
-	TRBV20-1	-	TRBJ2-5	TGCAGTGCCGAGGGGGAGACCCAGTACTTC	CSAEGETQYF
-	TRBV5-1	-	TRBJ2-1	TGCGCCAGCAGCTCCGGCCGTACTGGCTACAATGAGCAGTTCTTC	CASSSGRTGYNEQFF
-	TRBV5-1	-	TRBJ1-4	TGCGCCAGCAGCTGGGTCCATCACAGGGAGGTAGATGAAAAACTGTTTTTT	CASSWVHHREVDEKLFF
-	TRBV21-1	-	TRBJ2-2	TGTGCCAGCAGCAAAGGAGAGGCCGGGGAGCTGTTTTTT	CASSKGEAGELFF
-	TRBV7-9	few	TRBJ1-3	TGTGCCAGCAGCCCAGTCGAGCAGTCCTCTGGAAACACCATATATTTT	CASSPVEQSSGNTIYF
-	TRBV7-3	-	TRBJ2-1	TGTGCCAGCAGCAGAGGACAGCTCAATGAGCAGTTCTTC	CASSRGQLNEQFF
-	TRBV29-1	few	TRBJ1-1	TGCAGCGTCGGGGCGGGGGTGAACACTGAAGCTTTCTTT	CSVGAGVNTEAFF
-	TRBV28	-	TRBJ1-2	TGTGCCAGCAACCCGGGCCGGTCCTATGGCTACACCTTC	CASNPGRSYGYTF
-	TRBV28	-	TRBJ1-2	TGTGCCAGCAGTTTAGGGGGCGTGCCCTTAAACTATGGCTACACCTTC	CASSLGGVPLNYGYTF
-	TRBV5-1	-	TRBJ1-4	TGCGCCAGCAGCTTGCGAGGGGCCGCTAATGAAAAACTGTTTTTT	CASSLRGAANEKLFF
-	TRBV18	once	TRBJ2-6	TGTGCCAGCTCACGCCCGGGATTTGGGGCCAACGTCCTGACTTTC	CASSRPGFGANVLTF
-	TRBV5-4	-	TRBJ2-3	TGTGCCAGCAGCTTAGAGTATACGCAGTATTTT	CASSLEYTQYF
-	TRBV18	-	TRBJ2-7	TGTGCCAGCTCACCAGGGTGGGAGCAGTACTTC	CASSPGWEQYF
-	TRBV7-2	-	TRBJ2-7	TGTGCCAGCAGCCCGATAGGCGCCGACTACGAGCAGTACTTC	CASSPIGADYEQYF
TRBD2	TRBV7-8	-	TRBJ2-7	TGTGCCAGCAGCTTAGCCGGGCTGACTAGCCGATTCTCCTACGAGCAGTACTTC	CASSLAGLTSRFSYEQYF
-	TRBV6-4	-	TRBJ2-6	TGTGCCAGCAGTGAGGATCCTCTGGGGACCAACGTCCTGACTTTC	CASSEDPLGTNVLTF
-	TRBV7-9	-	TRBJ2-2	TGTGCCAGCAGCTTAGCGTCTCCTACGAACACCGGGGAGCTGTTTTTT	CASSLASPTNTGELFF
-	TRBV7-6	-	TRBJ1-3	TGTGCCAGCAGCTTTTTAGCGGGCCCTGGAAACACCATATATTTT	CASSFLAGPGNTIYF
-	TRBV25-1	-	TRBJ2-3	TGTGCCAGCAGTGAAAGGCGGACCAATTACGCGGATACGCAGTATTTT	CASSERRTNYADTQYF
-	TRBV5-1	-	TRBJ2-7	TGCGCCAGCAGCTTGGGTCCCAGATCCTACGAGCAGTACTTC	CASSLGPRSYEQYF
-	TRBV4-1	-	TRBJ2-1	TGCGCCAGCAGCCAACCGACTAGGGGGTCCTACAATGAGCAGTTCTTC	CASSQPTRGSYNEQFF